This entry is about one T cell receptor beta chain. As yet, its antigen is unknown. These data belong to a study of cytomegalovirus exposure and HLA in healthy donors. Notes on the study in general: As was reported, the classifier diagnosed cytomegalovirus status with high specificity and sensitivity. A later analysis linked a missense DCLRE1C variant to TCR beta V- and J-gene trimming. TRBV6-2, TRBV6-3 and some other V segments were excluded as indistinguishable.

V was pared by 4 bases and J by 5 bases, with 20 bases between. CDR3 length equals 16 residues. Germline V gene lookup returns CDR1 MDHEN and CDR2 SYDVKM. The PCR ran on 60 Vbeta and 13 Jbeta primers. TCRdb keeps only in-frame clones here, not all; method: immunoSEQ multiplex PCR. The profile shows 170,000 or so clones, 77% of them singletons. The origin of this receptor is a woman aged 25-40 years in good health and CMV-seronegative. This sequence joins TRBV28 and TRBJ2-5; weak D call: TRBD1 (5 bases). The sample comprised PBMCs. CDR3 residues: CASSSWYGAAEETQYF. In nucleotides, the CDR3 is TGTGCCAGCAGTTCCTGGTATGGGGCGGCGGAGGAGACCCAGTACTTC.